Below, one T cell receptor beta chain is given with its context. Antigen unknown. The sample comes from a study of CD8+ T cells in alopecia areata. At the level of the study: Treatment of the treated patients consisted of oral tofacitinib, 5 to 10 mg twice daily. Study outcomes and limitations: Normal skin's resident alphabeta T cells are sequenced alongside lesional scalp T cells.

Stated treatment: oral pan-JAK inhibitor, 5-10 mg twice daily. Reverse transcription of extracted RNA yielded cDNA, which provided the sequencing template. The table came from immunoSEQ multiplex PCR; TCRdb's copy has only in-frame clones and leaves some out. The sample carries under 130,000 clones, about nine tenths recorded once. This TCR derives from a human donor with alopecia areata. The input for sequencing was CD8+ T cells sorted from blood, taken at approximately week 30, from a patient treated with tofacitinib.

The CDR3 is CASSPPAQQTAWNEQFF. CDR3 bases: TGTGCCAGCAGCCCCCCAGCCCAACAGACCGCCTGGAATGAGCAGTTCTTC. The chain is built from TRBV7-8 and TRBJ2-1; D not certain. The CDR3 has 17 amino acids. Trimming took off 5 bases at V and 7 bases at J, with 24 bases between the two ends. Germline values: CDR1 SGHVS, CDR2 FQNEAQ. Complete variable domain (other parts from reference TRBV7-8 and TRBJ2-1): GAGVSQSPRYKVAKRGQDVALRCDPISGHVSLFWYQQALGQGPEFLTYFQNEAQLDKSGLPSDRFFAERPEGSVSTLKIQRTQQEDSAVYLCASSPPAQQTAWNEQFFGPGTRLTVL.